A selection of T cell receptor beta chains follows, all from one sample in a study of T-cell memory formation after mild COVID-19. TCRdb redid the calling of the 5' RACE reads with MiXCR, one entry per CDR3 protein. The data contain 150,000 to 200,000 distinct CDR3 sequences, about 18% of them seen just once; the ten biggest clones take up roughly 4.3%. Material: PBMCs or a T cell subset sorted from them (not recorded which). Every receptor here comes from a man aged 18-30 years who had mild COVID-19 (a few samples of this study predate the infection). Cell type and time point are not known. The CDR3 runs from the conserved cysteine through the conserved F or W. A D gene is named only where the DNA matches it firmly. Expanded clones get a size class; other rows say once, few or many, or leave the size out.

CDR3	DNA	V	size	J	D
CASRSKREGQETQYF	TGTGCCAGCAGGAGTAAGAGGGAAGGACAAGAGACCCAGTACTTC	TRBV28	NA	TRBJ2-5	NA
CASSRQGPRETQYF	TGCGCCAGCAGCCGACAGGGCCCCCGGGAGACCCAGTACTTC	TRBV5-1	few	TRBJ2-5	TRBD1
CAIDRGGSYNEQFF	TGTGCCATCGATCGGGGGGGCTCCTACAATGAGCAGTTCTTC	TRBV10-3	NA	TRBJ2-1	TRBD2
CASSLSENLDTQYF	TGTGCCAGCTCACTGTCCGAAAATCTGGATACGCAGTATTTT	TRBV18	NA	TRBJ2-3	NA
CASSHGKTQYF	TGTGCCAGCAGTCACGGGAAGACCCAGTACTTC	TRBV6-2/TRBV6-3	NA	TRBJ2-5	NA
CASRESISSSTDTQYF	TGCGCCAGCCGTGAAAGTATCAGTTCTTCCACAGATACGCAGTATTTT	TRBV5-1	NA	TRBJ2-3	NA
CASSQRSPVDEQFF	TGTGCCAGCTCACAGAGAAGTCCGGTCGATGAGCAGTTCTTC	TRBV18	few	TRBJ2-1	NA
CASSIIRSNSPLHF	TGTGCCAGTAGTATAATCCGGAGCAATTCACCCCTCCACTTT	TRBV19	few	TRBJ1-6	NA
CASSPGDGQPQHF	TGTGCCAGCTCACCTGGGGATGGTCAGCCCCAGCATTTT	TRBV18	once	TRBJ1-5	NA
CASSRPPGTSDNEQFF	TGTGCCAGCAGCCGCCCCCCCGGGACTAGCGATAATGAGCAGTTCTTC	TRBV7-3	NA	TRBJ2-1	TRBD2
CAISEIRGNTEAFF	TGTGCCATCAGTGAGATCAGGGGGAACACTGAAGCTTTCTTT	TRBV10-3	few	TRBJ1-1	NA
CASSPLALPGTGTQYF	TGTGCCAGCTCACCACTGGCCCTCCCCGGAACGGGGACCCAGTACTTC	TRBV18	few	TRBJ2-5	NA
CASRTSDRVSSLGYTF	TGTGCCAGCAGGACATCCGACAGGGTCTCTTCATTGGGCTACACCTTC	TRBV28	NA	TRBJ1-2	TRBD1
CSAGRPITGGVYTF	TGCAGTGCTGGTCGTCCAATCACGGGAGGAGTCTACACCTTC	TRBV20-1	NA	TRBJ1-2	NA
CASNRRGNTEAFF	TGCGCCAGCAATCGTCGGGGGAACACTGAAGCTTTCTTT	TRBV5-1	few	TRBJ1-1	NA
CASSPTRTSGTDTQYF	TGTGCCAGCAGCCCCACTAGGACTAGCGGGACAGATACGCAGTATTTT	TRBV7-2	NA	TRBJ2-3	TRBD2
CAASHTDETQYF	TGTGCCGCCTCTCACACTGACGAGACCCAGTACTTC	TRBV10-3	NA	TRBJ2-5	NA
CASSWRGVNTEAFF	TGTGCCAGTAGTTGGAGAGGGGTAAACACTGAAGCTTTCTTT	TRBV19	NA	TRBJ1-1	NA
CASSDNSGYRGNEQFF	TGTGCCAGCAGTGATAATAGCGGCTACAGGGGGAATGAGCAGTTCTTC	TRBV25-1	NA	TRBJ2-1	TRBD1
CASSQFTTANTEAFF	TGTGCCAGCAGCCAATTTACGACGGCGAACACTGAAGCTTTCTTT	TRBV7-2	few	TRBJ1-1	NA
CASSPGMTNSPLHF	TGTGCCAGCAGCCCCGGTATGACCAATTCACCCCTCCACTTT	TRBV7-3	few	TRBJ1-6	NA
CASSLAGTEQETQYF	TGTGCCAGCAGCTTAGCTGGGACAGAGCAAGAGACCCAGTACTTC	TRBV7-2	few	TRBJ2-5	TRBD1
CARSLGRPGEVDTEAFF	TGTGCCAGAAGCTTGGGCCGTCCAGGGGAGGTGGACACTGAAGCTTTCTTT	TRBV5-3	few	TRBJ1-1	NA
CASSILVLGTEAFF	TGTGCCAGTAGTATCTTGGTATTAGGAACTGAAGCTTTCTTT	TRBV19	NA	TRBJ1-1	NA
CAWRLAGGTDTQYF	TGTGCCTGGAGGTTAGCGGGGGGCACAGATACGCAGTATTTT	TRBV30	NA	TRBJ2-3	TRBD2
CASSFDQETQYF	TGTGCCAGCAGCTTCGACCAAGAGACCCAGTACTTC	TRBV7-2	NA	TRBJ2-5	NA
CASSFLAGLETQYF	TGTGCCAGCAGCTTTTTGGCAGGGTTGGAGACCCAGTACTTC	TRBV7-2	NA	TRBJ2-5	NA
CASSLGGVYNEQFF	TGCGCCAGCAGCTTGGGCGGGGTATATAATGAGCAGTTCTTC	TRBV5-1	many	TRBJ2-1	NA
CASSWATGEKLFF	TGTGCCAGCAGCTGGGCCACCGGAGAAAAACTGTTTTTT	TRBV7-2	many	TRBJ1-4	NA
CASSPGDFSYGYTF	TGCGCCAGCAGCCCTGGAGATTTTTCCTATGGCTACACCTTC	TRBV5-1	many	TRBJ1-2	NA
CASSRGLRTEAFF	TGTGCCAGCAGCCGGGGGTTAAGGACTGAAGCTTTCTTT	TRBV7-2	NA	TRBJ1-1	NA
CASSPRFLNTEAFF	TGTGCCAGCAGCCCCAGGTTCCTGAACACTGAAGCTTTCTTT	TRBV7-2	NA	TRBJ1-1	NA
CASSQAGKGGGTHFEQFF	TGCGCCAGCAGCCAAGCTGGCAAGGGGGGTGGTACACATTTTGAGCAGTTCTTC	TRBV4-3	few	TRBJ2-1	NA
CATSDLDSRYGYTF	TGTGCCACCAGTGATCTCGACAGTCGCTATGGCTACACCTTC	TRBV24-1	NA	TRBJ1-2	NA
CATGQGAEQYF	TGTGCCACGGGACAGGGGGCCGAGCAGTACTTC	TRBV6-5	many	TRBJ2-7	TRBD1
CASSFITREKLFF	TGTGCCAGCAGCTTTATCACTCGGGAAAAACTGTTTTTT	TRBV7-2	NA	TRBJ1-4	NA
CASPGGGTDTQYF	TGCGCCAGCCCCGGGGGTGGAACAGATACGCAGTATTTT	TRBV5-1	NA	TRBJ2-3	NA
CASSSPGRDYGYTF	TGTGCCAGCAGCTCTCCGGGTAGAGACTATGGCTACACCTTC	TRBV5-6	few	TRBJ1-2	NA
CASSAPPGAEETQYF	TGTGCCAGCAGCGCTCCACCGGGGGCAGAAGAGACCCAGTACTTC	TRBV7-2	NA	TRBJ2-5	NA
CASSLEVGANTGELFF	TGCGCCAGCAGCTTGGAGGTCGGGGCGAACACCGGGGAGCTGTTTTTT	TRBV5-1	many	TRBJ2-2	NA
CASSQDLVLAGGLSYNEQFF	TGCGCCAGCAGCCAAGATTTGGTCCTAGCGGGGGGTCTCTCCTACAATGAGCAGTTCTTC	TRBV4-1	few	TRBJ2-1	TRBD2
CASSLKGALREQYF	TGTGCCAGCAGCTTAAAAGGGGCCCTACGGGAGCAGTACTTC	TRBV7-9	NA	TRBJ2-7	NA
CASSLWAATNEKLFF	TGTGCCAGCAGCTTGTGGGCAGCAACTAATGAAAAACTGTTTTTT	TRBV5-6	few	TRBJ1-4	NA
CASTLEDRKLQHF	TGTGCCAGCACCCTCGAAGACAGGAAACTCCAGCATTTT	TRBV2	NA	TRBJ1-5	NA